These T cell receptor beta chains were read from a single sample in a study of blood T cell repertoires in COVID-19. The repertoire was sequenced with immunoSEQ multiplex PCR; TCRdb's copy has only in-frame clones and lacks some. The data hold tens of thousands of clones, with 88% observed a single time. Sequenced sample: peripheral blood. All receptors derive from a human donor in a cohort sampled during active COVID-19. CDR3s include the opening cysteine and the closing phenylalanine or tryptophan. D genes are given only for firm matches. Expanded clones are given a class, and other clones once, few, many or no size at all.

v_gene,d_gene,j_gene,abundance,CDR3nt,CDR3aa
TRBV3-1/TRBV3-2,TRBD2,TRBJ2-5,-,TGTGCCAGCAGCCTGAGGACTAGCGGGGGGGCAAGGGAGACCCAGTACTTC,CASSLRTSGGARETQYF
TRBV19,TRBD2,TRBJ2-7,-,TGTGCCAGTAGCTATGGGGGACTAGCGGAATCCTTCTACGAGCAGTACTTC,CASSYGGLAESFYEQYF
TRBV7-2,-,TRBJ2-7,-,TGTGCCAGCAGCTTACAGGGTGAGAACGAGCAGTACTTC,CASSLQGENEQYF
TRBV5-1,TRBD1,TRBJ1-5,-,TGCGCCAGCAGCTTGGAACCGGGACAGGGGCAGCCCCAGCATTTT,CASSLEPGQGQPQHF
TRBV28,-,TRBJ1-2,-,TGTGCCAGCAGGTCAGCTAACTATGGCTACACCTTC,CASRSANYGYTF
TRBV7-2,TRBD1,TRBJ1-5,few,TGTGCCAGCAGCTTAGCTGGGACAGATAATCAGCCCCAGCATTTT,CASSLAGTDNQPQHF
TRBV2,TRBD2,TRBJ2-1,-,TGTGCCAGCAGTCATAGCGGGGGTCCATCCTACAATGAGCAGTTCTTC,CASSHSGGPSYNEQFF
TRBV3-1/TRBV3-2,-,TRBJ1-2,once,TGTGCCAGCAGCCCTGAGGCAACGAAAGATGGCTACACCTTC,CASSPEATKDGYTF
TRBV5-5,-,TRBJ1-1,-,TGTGCCAGCAGTTCTACAGGGTATACTGAAGCTTTCTTT,CASSSTGYTEAFF
TRBV20-1,-,TRBJ1-1,-,TGCAGTGCTTCCGGGACTAATGAAGCTTTCTTT,CSASGTNEAFF
TRBV16,TRBD1,TRBJ1-2,-,TGTGCCAGCAGCCAGCACGACAGGGCCGGGTATGGCTACACCTTC,CASSQHDRAGYGYTF
TRBV6-2/TRBV6-3,-,TRBJ1-2,-,TGTGCCAGCAGTTACTCGGGCGGGCCAGCTAACTATGGCTACACCTTC,CASSYSGGPANYGYTF
TRBV19,TRBD1,TRBJ2-1,-,TGTGCCAGTAAACGGCGACAGGGGGTTGCCGGCTCCTACAATGAGCAGTTCTTC,CASKRRQGVAGSYNEQFF
TRBV7-2,TRBD2,TRBJ2-3,-,TGTGCCAGCAGCTTAGGGGCGGGAGGGTCAGATACGCAGTATTTT,CASSLGAGGSDTQYF
TRBV30,-,TRBJ2-2,-,TGTGCCTGGAGTGTCGGGGGGCGAGATGCCGGGGAGCTGTTTTTT,CAWSVGGRDAGELFF
TRBV7-2,-,TRBJ1-5,-,TGTGCCAGCAGCTTAGCGGTCAGCGGAGACCAGCCCCAGCATTTT,CASSLAVSGDQPQHF
TRBV5-6,-,TRBJ1-1,once,TGTGCCAGCAGCTCCGGGGGGATCACTGAAGCTTTCTTT,CASSSGGITEAFF
TRBV2,TRBD2,TRBJ2-7,-,TGTGCCACTAGGGCCCTCCCGGGACTAGCGGCTTACGAGCAGTACTTC,CATRALPGLAAYEQYF